This passage covers 14 T cell receptor beta chains from one sample sequenced in a study of T cell clonality in common variable immunodeficiency. Study-wide results and limits: Reportedly, TCR beta sequences from common variable immunodeficiency showed fewer deletions and N-nucleotide insertions.

The method was immunoSEQ multiplex PCR; TCRdb's version includes in-frame clones alone and lacks a portion of them. Listed for the sample are some 13,000 clones, none seen a single time. Their specific antigens are unknown. The specimen was peripheral blood mononuclear cells. The source is a human donor with common variable immunodeficiency.

Only a few counts were recorded for this clone. The read falls 3 residues short of the CDR3 end, and the missing part is taken from the germline J gene. The rearrangement uses TRBV6-1 and TRBJ1-1; 8 bases are a match to TRBD1. The length of the CDR3 is 19 residues. The germline gives CDR1 MNHNS, CDR2 SASEGT. The ends lost 0 bases at V and 3 bases at J; junction bases unmatched: 15. The sequenced CDR3 bases are TGTGCCAGCAGTGAAGCAGGGAAGCGTACAGGGGGGACGTACACTGAA. Amino acid sequence: CASSEAGKRTGGTYTE. The full CDR3 is CASSEAGKRTGGTYTEAFF.

Judged by abundance, this clone is medium-sized. CDR3 DNA (partial): TGTGCCAGCAAGGGGGGACAGGGGGATAATTCACCC. It yields the protein CASKGGQGDNSP. The whole CDR3 sequence reads CASKGGQGDNSPLHF. The V call is TRBV2, the J call TRBJ1-6; 11 bases agree with TRBD1. The DNA ends 3 residues before the CDR3 does, and the rest of the CDR3 is filled in from the germline J gene. Germline CDR1 reads SNHLY; CDR2 reads FYNNEI. The CDR3 has 15 amino acids. J lost 5 bases, V lost 7 bases, and 4 bases had no gene match.

Comment on this clone: The read gets to within 3 residues of the CDR3 end, and the germline J gene fills in the rest. V gene TRBV2 combines with J gene TRBJ2-7; 7 bases line up with TRBD1. The V gene end was trimmed by 6 bases and the J gene end by 2 bases; junction bases not matched to a gene: 10. This CDR3 spans 15 amino acids. Germline V gene lookup returns CDR1 SNHLY and CDR2 FYNNEI. The CDR3 loop reads CASRKARDRAYEQYF. The sequenced part of the CDR3 DNA is TGTGCCAGCAGAAAAGCCCGGGACAGAGCCTACGAG.

Relative to its sample, this clone is medium-sized. The read ends 3 residues early relative to the CDR3; the germline J gene fills the gap. The J gene is TRBJ2-5, the V gene TRBV30; 9 bases agree with TRBD1. V dropped 7 bases and J dropped 5; count of bases not matched to a gene: 5. The CDR3 loop spans 12 amino acids. Germline CDR1 and CDR2: GTSNPN and SVGIG (reference sequence). The sequenced part of the CDR3 DNA is TGTGCCTTTACAGGGGGCGCGGAGACC. Its translation is CAFTGGAET. The CDR3 in full is CAFTGGAETQYF. Together with reference TRBV30 and TRBJ2-5, the CDR3 gives the full variable domain: SQTIHQWPATLVQPVGSPLSLECTVEGTSNPNLYWYRQAAGRGLQLLFYSVGIGQISSEVPQNLSASRPQDRQFILSSKKLLLSDSGFYLCAFTGGAETQYFGPGTRLLVL.

There are a few counts of this clone. The read terminates 3 residues before the CDR3 end, so the remaining end is supplied by the germline J gene. V usage is TRBV2 and J usage is TRBJ1-2; 8 bases line up with TRBD1. Per the germline V gene, CDR1 is SNHLY and CDR2 is FYNNEI. This CDR3 has 13 amino acids. V lost 9 bases and J lost 5; bases outside the gene matches: 8. The CDR3 bases that were read are TGTGCCAGTCAGTCGGACAGGGATTATGGC. Its translation: CASQSDRDYG. The full CDR3 reads CASQSDRDYGYTF. The complete variable domain, with remaining parts taken from reference TRBV2 and TRBJ1-2, reads EPEVTQTPSHQVTQMGQEVILRCVPISNHLYFYWYRQILGQKVEFLVSFYNNEISEKSEIFDDQFSVERPDGSNFTLKIRSTKLEDSAMYFCASQSDRDYGYTFGSGTRLTVV.

In its sample, this clone was seen many times. Coverage ceases 3 residues before the CDR3 finishes, and the germline J gene fills in the end. V usage is TRBV18 and J usage is TRBJ2-1; 9 nucleotides match TRBD1. The CDR3 totals 15 residues. V was clipped by 3 bases and J by 4 bases; unmatched bases: 4. In germline, CDR1 is KGHSH, CDR2 LQKENI. The CDR3 DNA, read in part, is TGTGCCAGCTCACCGTCGGGACAGGGTTACAATGAG. Encoded protein: CASSPSGQGYNE. The whole CDR3 sequence reads CASSPSGQGYNEQFF.

A note on this clone: The read terminates 3 residues ahead of where the CDR3 ends, so the germline J gene completes it. The chain is built from TRBV2 and TRBJ2-5; D unclear. Trimming cost V 2 bases and J 0 bases, with 7 bases left between them. The CDR3 covers 14 residues. Germline V gives CDR1 SNHLY, CDR2 FYNNEI. The CDR3 reads CASSEQSYQETQYF. The covered CDR3 bases are TGTGCCAGCAGTGAACAGAGTTACCAAGAGACC.

This clone was counted only a few times. The DNA ends 3 residues before the CDR3 does, and the rest of the CDR3 is filled in from the germline J gene. The chain joins TRBV2 to TRBJ2-5, with 9 bases matching TRBD2. CDR1 SNHLY and CDR2 FYNNEI come from the germline V gene. The CDR3 runs 15 residues. V was pared by 4 bases and J by 5 bases, with 8 bases of the junction left unmatched. CDR3 protein: CASSGPSGARETQYF. The sequenced part of the CDR3 DNA is TGTGCCAGCAGTGGGCCTAGCGGGGCGAGGGAGACC.

As regards this clone: The CDR3 goes on 3 residues after the read ends, and that part is filled in from the germline J gene. The chain carries TRBV7-9 and TRBJ1-1; TRBD1 might be the D (5 bases). The V and J ends lost 4 bases and 4 bases respectively, with 13 bases between them. This CDR3 region has 14 residues. Germline CDR1 is SEHNR and CDR2 is FQNEAQ (reference sequence). This CDR3 is CASSSYGGSTEAFF. Incomplete CDR3 DNA: TGTGCCAGCAGCTCATATGGGGGGTCCACTGAA. The full variable domain, completed using reference TRBV7-9 and TRBJ1-1, is DTGVSQNPRHKITKRGQNVTFRCDPISEHNRLYWYRQTLGQGPEFLTYFQNEAQLEKSRLLSDRFSAERPKGSFSTLEIQRTEQGDSAMYLCASSSYGGSTEAFFGQGTRLTVV.

This clone occurred a few times. Coverage ceases 3 residues before the CDR3 finishes, and the germline J gene fills in the end. The chain carries TRBV5-3 and TRBJ2-7, with TRBD1 as a possible D gene (5 bases). TRBV5-3 is reported as an ORF; its role is uncertain. The V end lost 3 bases, the J end lost 3 bases, and 16 bases lay between the germline ends. The CDR3 spans 15 residues. CDR3 DNA (partial): TGTGCCAGAAGCTATGACAGAGTCCCCAACTACGAG. This translates into CARSYDRVPNYE. The entire CDR3 protein reads CARSYDRVPNYEQYF.

This clone rates as medium-sized. One end of the junction does not line up with germline, which may come from a read error. The read finishes 3 residues shy of the CDR3 end, and the germline J gene is used to complete it. This chain links TRBV6-2 or TRBV6-3 with TRBJ1-5; the match to TRBD1 covers 7 bases. The germline V gene encodes CDR1 MNHEY and CDR2 SVGEGT. The CDR3 spans 15 residues. This CDR3 reads CASTLTGEGNQPQHF. The sequenced part of the CDR3 DNA is TGTGCCAGCACCCTAACAGGGGAGGGCAACCAGCCC.

This clone was picked up a small number of times. The read gets to within 3 residues of the CDR3 end, and the germline J gene fills in the rest. The V and J genes are TRBV18 and TRBJ2-5, with TRBD1 matching 7 bases. The trim removed 2 bases at V and 1 base at J, leaving 4 bases unmatched. Germline V lookup: CDR1 KGHSH, CDR2 LQKENI. CDR3 length equals 15 residues. CDR3 DNA, as far as it was read: TGTGCCAGCTCACCAATTACAGGGGCCCAAGAGACC. Its protein is CASSPITGAQET. The entire CDR3 protein reads CASSPITGAQETQYF.

This clone was seen a few times. The read falls 3 residues short of the CDR3 end, and the missing part is taken from the germline J gene. J is TRBJ2-7 and V is TRBV7-9, with D perhaps matching TRBD1 (5 bases). The germline V gene encodes CDR1 SEHNR and CDR2 FQNEAQ (reference sequence). V was cut by 5 bases and J by 0 bases, with 11 bases left in between. The CDR3 consists of 14 residues. CDR3 DNA (partial): TGTGCCAGCAGCGATGCAGGGTTCTCCTACGAG. It translates to CASSDAGFSYE. The whole CDR3 region reads CASSDAGFSYEQYF. The variable domain in full, completed from reference TRBV7-9 and TRBJ2-7, reads DTGVSQNPRHKITKRGQNVTFRCDPISEHNRLYWYRQTLGQGPEFLTYFQNEAQLEKSRLLSDRFSAERPKGSFSTLEIQRTEQGDSAMYLCASSDAGFSYEQYFGPGTRLTVT.

This clone was seen more than once but under ten times. The sequence runs out 3 residues before the end of the CDR3; the remainder is reconstructed from the germline J gene. The chain joins TRBV5-1 to TRBJ2-1, with D unclear. The CDR3 is 14 amino acids. Germline V gives CDR1 SGHRS, CDR2 YFSETQ. Trimming removed 4 bases at V and 1 base at J, with 9 bases between. The CDR3 bases that were read are TGCGCCAGCAGCCTTCATACTTCCTACAATGAG. Its protein product is CASSLHTSYNE. Given in full, the CDR3 is CASSLHTSYNEQFF. The full variable domain, rest sourced from reference TRBV5-1 and TRBJ2-1, is KAGVTQTPRYLIKTRGQQVTLSCSPISGHRSVSWYQQTPGQGLQFLFEYFSETQRNKGNFPGRFSGRQFSNSRSEMNVSTLELGDSALYLCASSLHTSYNEQFFGPGTRLTVL.